Listed below are T cell receptor beta chains from one sample, sequenced in a study of blood T cell repertoires in COVID-19. The protocol was immunoSEQ multiplex PCR, while the TCRdb copy is restricted to in-frame clones and leaves out a portion. Here the sample spans about 170,000 clones, about 88% being singletons. The material sequenced was peripheral blood. The receptors here all came from an elderly woman with COVID-19, enrolled during active disease. Each CDR3 is given with its conserved first and last residue. The D gene is left open where the match is weak. Not every row has a clone size; where given, it reads once, few, many or a size class.

clone_size | j_call | v_call | d_call | cdr3_nt | cdr3_aa
NA | TRBJ2-7 | TRBV6-5 | NA | TGTGCCAGCTCGGTACAGGAATACTCCTACGAGCAGTACTTC | CASSVQEYSYEQYF
NA | TRBJ2-1 | TRBV11-3 | TRBD2 | TGTGCCAGCAGCCGAACCGGGACTAGCATCAGTGAGCAGTTCTTC | CASSRTGTSISEQFF
NA | TRBJ2-7 | TRBV7-8 | TRBD2 | TGTGCCAGCAGCCTTAGCGGGAATACCTACGAGCAGTACTTC | CASSLSGNTYEQYF
NA | TRBJ2-1 | TRBV28 | TRBD2 | TGTGCCAGCAGTCGGGAATCAATAGCGGGAAACTCCTACAATGAGCAGTTCTTC | CASSRESIAGNSYNEQFF
NA | TRBJ2-3 | TRBV6-6 | TRBD1 | TGTGCCAGCAGTTCCCGGGACAGGGGGAGCCCAGATACGCAGTATTTT | CASSSRDRGSPDTQYF
NA | TRBJ2-5 | TRBV9 | TRBD1 | TGTGCCAGCAGCGCGGACAGGGGAAGAGAGACCCAGTACTTC | CASSADRGRETQYF
NA | TRBJ1-6 | TRBV19 | NA | TGTGCCAGTAGTATTTTGGGGGCCGGCGGTTCACCCCTCCACTTT | CASSILGAGGSPLHF
NA | TRBJ1-1 | TRBV5-4 | NA | TGTGCCAGCAGGGCCCGGGGGGGGTTGGACACTGAAGCTTTCTTT | CASRARGGLDTEAFF
once | TRBJ2-3 | TRBV2 | TRBD2 | TGTGCCAGCAGTGATCGGGGACTAAGCACAGATACGCAGTATTTT | CASSDRGLSTDTQYF
NA | TRBJ2-1 | TRBV5-5 | TRBD2 | TGTGCCAGCAGCTTGTCGGAAGCGGGAAGTTACAATGAGCAGTTCTTC | CASSLSEAGSYNEQFF
NA | TRBJ2-5 | TRBV7-3 | NA | TGTGCCAGCAGCTTAACAGGGGGTCAAGAGACCCAGTACTTC | CASSLTGGQETQYF
once | TRBJ1-6 | TRBV3-1/TRBV3-2 | NA | TGTGCCAGCAGCCAATTTCCGTCCCCTCCGTCACCCCTCCACTTT | CASSQFPSPPSPLHF
NA | TRBJ2-2 | TRBV12-3/TRBV12-4 | TRBD2 | TGTGCCAGCAGTTTAGAGCGGGGTAGGATGTTTTTT | CASSLERGRMFF
NA | TRBJ2-7 | TRBV18 | NA | TGTGCCAGCTCCTCGGGGCAGGGGAGGGCCTACGAGCAGTACTTC | CASSSGQGRAYEQYF
once | TRBJ2-3 | TRBV18 | NA | TGTGCCAGCTCACCATTGGACTCAGATACGCAGTATTTT | CASSPLDSDTQYF
once | TRBJ2-7 | TRBV5-1 | NA | TGCGCCAGCAGCTTGGACAGTACTTCCTACGAGCAGTACTTC | CASSLDSTSYEQYF
NA | TRBJ1-5 | TRBV3-1/TRBV3-2 | NA | TGTGCCAGCAGCCAAGACCTTTTCGGGAATCAGCCCCAGCATTTT | CASSQDLFGNQPQHF
NA | TRBJ2-1 | TRBV6-2/TRBV6-3 | TRBD2 | TGTGCCAGCAGTTACTCTTGGAGCGGGGTGGGTAATGAGCAGTTCTTC | CASSYSWSGVGNEQFF
NA | TRBJ1-1 | TRBV2 | TRBD1 | TGTGCCAGCAGGGAGACAGGGGGAAAAACTGAAGCTTTCTTT | CASRETGGKTEAFF
NA | TRBJ2-1 | TRBV11-3 | TRBD2 | TGTGCCAGCAGCTCTACTAGCGGGAGAGTAGATGAGCAGTTCTTC | CASSSTSGRVDEQFF
NA | TRBJ1-5 | TRBV6-6 | TRBD1 | TGTGCCAGCAGTGTACAGGGGGCGACAAATCAGCCCCAGCATTTT | CASSVQGATNQPQHF
NA | TRBJ1-3 | TRBV29-1 | TRBD1 | TGCAGCGCTGGGGACGGGACAGCCTCTGGAAACACCATATATTTT | CSAGDGTASGNTIYF
NA | TRBJ2-1 | TRBV18 | TRBD2 | TGTGCCAGCTCTCCCGACAGGGTTCGGACTAGCGGTAATGAGCAGTTCTTC | CASSPDRVRTSGNEQFF
few | TRBJ2-3 | TRBV4-3 | NA | TGCGCCAGCAGCCTTACGTCGGTAACCACAGATACGCAGTATTTT | CASSLTSVTTDTQYF
NA | TRBJ2-5 | TRBV5-1 | TRBD2 | TGCGCCAGCAGAGGACTAGCGGGAGATGGGGAGACCCAGTACTTC | CASRGLAGDGETQYF
NA | TRBJ1-1 | TRBV5-1 | NA | TGCGCCAGCAGCTCCTTTACTTTAAACACTGAAGCTTTCTTT | CASSSFTLNTEAFF
NA | TRBJ1-5 | TRBV6-2/TRBV6-3 | TRBD1 | TGTGCCAGCAGTTACTCAGGGACAGGGGGGAATCAGCCCCAGCATTTT | CASSYSGTGGNQPQHF
NA | TRBJ1-2 | TRBV11-2 | TRBD1 | TGTGCCAGCAGCTTAAGACAGGGGGCCGATGGCTACACCTTC | CASSLRQGADGYTF
once | TRBJ2-5 | TRBV2 | TRBD2 | TGTGCCAGCAGGGCTAGACTAGCGGGACCCCAAGAGACCCAGTACTTC | CASRARLAGPQETQYF
NA | TRBJ1-1 | TRBV27 | NA | TGTGCCAGCAGATCCATTGCTACCTTTAACACTGAAGCTTTCTTT | CASRSIATFNTEAFF
NA | TRBJ1-1 | TRBV4-2 | NA | TGTGCCAGCAGCCAAGATAGGGAGTGGGCCACTGAAGCTTTCTTT | CASSQDREWATEAFF
NA | TRBJ2-1 | TRBV5-5 | TRBD2 | TGTGCCAGCAGCGCCTCCGGGACTAGCGGGAACGATGAGCAGTTCTTC | CASSASGTSGNDEQFF
NA | TRBJ1-2 | TRBV5-6 | TRBD1 | TGTGCCAGCAGCTTGGGTCCAGGGGGCGGCATTATCGGCTACACCTTC | CASSLGPGGGIIGYTF
NA | TRBJ1-1 | TRBV27 | TRBD1 | TGTGCCAGCATGAGGGGGCCGGGCACTGAAGCTTTCTTT | CASMRGPGTEAFF
NA | TRBJ2-5 | TRBV3-1/TRBV3-2 | TRBD2 | TGTGCCAGCAGTCATAGCGGGAGCGGTATTCAAGAGACCCAGTACTTC | CASSHSGSGIQETQYF
NA | TRBJ2-7 | TRBV7-2 | TRBD1 | TGTGCCAGCAGCTTACCCGGGACAGGGAGGTCGGTTCGGGGGGAGCAGTACTTC | CASSLPGTGRSVRGEQYF
NA | TRBJ1-3 | TRBV28 | TRBD1 | TGTGCCAGCAGCACCGGGACAGGGTGGGGCGGAAACACCATATATTTT | CASSTGTGWGGNTIYF
NA | TRBJ1-5 | TRBV6-5 | NA | TGTGCCAGCAGACCGGGGTTTAGCAATCAGCCCCAGCATTTT | CASRPGFSNQPQHF
NA | TRBJ2-7 | TRBV5-1 | TRBD2 | TGCGCCAGCAGCCCCCAGACTAGCGGTATTCCCTACGAGCAGTACTTC | CASSPQTSGIPYEQYF
NA | TRBJ2-7 | TRBV29-1 | TRBD1 | TGCAGCGTTTCAACCAGGGGGCTGGGAGAGCAGTACTTC | CSVSTRGLGEQYF
NA | TRBJ2-7 | TRBV27 | NA | TGTGCCAGCAGTTTATCACAGAGAACCAACTACGAGCAGTACTTC | CASSLSQRTNYEQYF
NA | TRBJ2-7 | TRBV28 | NA | TGTGCCAGCAGTCCCCGGGGAAGGGCGATATACGAGCAGTACTTC | CASSPRGRAIYEQYF
NA | TRBJ2-3 | TRBV11-3 | TRBD1 | TGTGCCAGCAGCTCATCGACAGGGCCGGTGGGTACGCAGTATTTT | CASSSSTGPVGTQYF
NA | TRBJ1-6 | TRBV28 | NA | TGTGCCAGCAGTTCCCAGGGGTATCCCTCACCCCTCCACTTT | CASSSQGYPSPLHF
NA | TRBJ2-6 | TRBV24-1 | NA | TGTGCCACCAGTGAAGGACAGACCTCCTCTGGGGCCAACGTCCTGACTTTC | CATSEGQTSSGANVLTF
NA | TRBJ1-4 | TRBV4-2 | TRBD1 | TGTGCCAGCACCCACCTCGCGGCGGGACAGATATTGACCACAACTAATGAAAAACTGTTTTTT | CASTHLAAGQILTTTNEKLFF
NA | TRBJ2-1 | TRBV28 | TRBD2 | TGTGCCAGCAATTTGGTAGCGGGAGGTGGAGAGGCCTACAATGAGCAGTTCTTC | CASNLVAGGGEAYNEQFF
NA | TRBJ2-1 | TRBV28 | TRBD1 | TGTGCCAGCAGGCGTACAGGGGTAAATGAGCAGTTCTTC | CASRRTGVNEQFF
NA | TRBJ2-2 | TRBV2 | TRBD1 | TGTGCCAGCAGACTACAGGGGGTTGGCACCGGGGAGCTGTTTTTT | CASRLQGVGTGELFF
NA | TRBJ2-3 | TRBV19 | TRBD2 | TGTGCCAGTAGTAAGGCGGCGGGAGGGCCCGCAGATACGCAGTATTTT | CASSKAAGGPADTQYF